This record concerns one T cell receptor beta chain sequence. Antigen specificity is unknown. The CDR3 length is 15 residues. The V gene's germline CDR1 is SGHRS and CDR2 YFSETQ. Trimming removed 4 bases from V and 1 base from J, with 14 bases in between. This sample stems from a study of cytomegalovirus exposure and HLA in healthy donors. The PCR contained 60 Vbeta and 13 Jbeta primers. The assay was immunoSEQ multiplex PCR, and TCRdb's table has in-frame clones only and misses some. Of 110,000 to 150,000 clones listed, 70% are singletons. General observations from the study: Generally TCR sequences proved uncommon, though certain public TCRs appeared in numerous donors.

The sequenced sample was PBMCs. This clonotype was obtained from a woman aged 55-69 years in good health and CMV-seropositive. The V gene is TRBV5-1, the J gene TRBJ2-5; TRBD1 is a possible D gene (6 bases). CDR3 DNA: TGCGCCAGCAGCACGTCAGGGGATTTCCAAGAGACCCAGTACTTC. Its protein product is CASSTSGDFQETQYF.